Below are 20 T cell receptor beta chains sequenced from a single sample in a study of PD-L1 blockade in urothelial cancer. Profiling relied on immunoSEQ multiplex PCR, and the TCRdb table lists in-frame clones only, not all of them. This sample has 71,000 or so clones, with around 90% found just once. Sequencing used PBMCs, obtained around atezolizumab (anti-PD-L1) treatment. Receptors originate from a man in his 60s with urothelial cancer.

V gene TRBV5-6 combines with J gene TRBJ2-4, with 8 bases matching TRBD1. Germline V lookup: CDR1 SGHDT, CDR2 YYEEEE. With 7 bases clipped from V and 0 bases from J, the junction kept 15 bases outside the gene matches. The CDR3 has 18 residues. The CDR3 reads CASWRPPGTGEAKNIQYF. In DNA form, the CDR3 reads TGTGCCAGCTGGAGGCCCCCCGGGACAGGAGAAGCCAAAAACATTCAGTACTTC.

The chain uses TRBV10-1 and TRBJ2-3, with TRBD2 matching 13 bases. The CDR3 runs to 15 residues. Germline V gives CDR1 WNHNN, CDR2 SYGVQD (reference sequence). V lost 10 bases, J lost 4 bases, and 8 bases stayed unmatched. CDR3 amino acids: CATTSGRAGADTQYF. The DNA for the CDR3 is TGCGCCACCACTAGCGGGAGGGCCGGCGCAGATACGCAGTATTTT.

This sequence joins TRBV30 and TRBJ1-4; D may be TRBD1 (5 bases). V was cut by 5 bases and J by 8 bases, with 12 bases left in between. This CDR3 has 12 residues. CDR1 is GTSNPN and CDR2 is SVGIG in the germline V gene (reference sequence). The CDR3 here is CAWGGIAEKLFF. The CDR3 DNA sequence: TGTGCCTGGGGGGGGATAGCAGAAAAACTGTTTTTT.

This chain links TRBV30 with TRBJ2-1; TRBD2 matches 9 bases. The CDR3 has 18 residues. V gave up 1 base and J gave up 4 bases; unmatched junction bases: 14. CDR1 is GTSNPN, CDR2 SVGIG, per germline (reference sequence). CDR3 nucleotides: TGTGCCTGGAGTGCGGCGGGTGTGCGGGGGGGCCCTTACAATGAGCAGTTCTTC. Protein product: CAWSAAGVRGGPYNEQFF.

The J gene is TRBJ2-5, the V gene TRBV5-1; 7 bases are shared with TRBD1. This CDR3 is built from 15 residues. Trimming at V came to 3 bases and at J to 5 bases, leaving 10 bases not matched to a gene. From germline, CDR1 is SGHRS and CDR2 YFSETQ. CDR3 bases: TGCGCCAGCAGCTCCGGGACAGACCCATTGGAGACCCAGTACTTC. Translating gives CASSSGTDPLETQYF.

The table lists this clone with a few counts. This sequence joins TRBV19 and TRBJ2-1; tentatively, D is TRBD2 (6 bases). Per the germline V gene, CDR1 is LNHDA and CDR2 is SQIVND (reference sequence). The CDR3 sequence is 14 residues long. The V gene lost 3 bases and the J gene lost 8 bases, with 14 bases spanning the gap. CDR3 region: CASSIFQGGYEQFF. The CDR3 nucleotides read TGTGCCAGTAGTATCTTCCAGGGAGGCTATGAGCAGTTCTTC.

CDR3 residues: CASSSKGQGSHTGELFF. The CDR3 DNA sequence: TGCGCCAGCAGCTCGAAGGGCCAGGGGTCACACACCGGGGAGCTGTTTTTT. The V and J genes are TRBV5-1 and TRBJ2-2, with a weak D call TRBD1 (6 bases). Deletions cut 3 bases from V and 3 bases from J, with 18 bases between. Germline values: CDR1 SGHRS, CDR2 YFSETQ. The CDR3 consists of 17 residues.

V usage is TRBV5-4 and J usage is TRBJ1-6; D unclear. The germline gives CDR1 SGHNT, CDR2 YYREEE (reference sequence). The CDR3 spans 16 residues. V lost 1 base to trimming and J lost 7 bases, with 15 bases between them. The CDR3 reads CASSLRAVRGNSPLHF. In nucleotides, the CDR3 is TGTGCCAGCAGCTTGAGGGCAGTTCGAGGGAATTCACCCCTCCACTTT.

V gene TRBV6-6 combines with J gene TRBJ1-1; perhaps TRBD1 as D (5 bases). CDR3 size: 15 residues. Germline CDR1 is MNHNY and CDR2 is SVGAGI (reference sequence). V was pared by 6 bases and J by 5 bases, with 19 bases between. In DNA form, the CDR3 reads TGTGCCAGCAGCCCCGGGGAGGGGCGAGGAACTGAAGCTTTCTTT. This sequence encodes CASSPGEGRGTEAFF.

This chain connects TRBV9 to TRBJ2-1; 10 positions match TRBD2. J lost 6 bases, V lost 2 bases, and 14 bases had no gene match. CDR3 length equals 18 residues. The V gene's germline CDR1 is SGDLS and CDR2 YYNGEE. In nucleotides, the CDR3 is TGTGCCAGCAGCGTCCCCCCTGTAGCGGGAGGAATCCGCAATGAGCAGTTCTTC. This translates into CASSVPPVAGGIRNEQFF. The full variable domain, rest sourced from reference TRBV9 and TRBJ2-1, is DSGVTQTPKHLITATGQRVTLRCSPRSGDLSVYWYQQSLDQGLQFLIQYYNGEERAKGNILERFSAQQFPDLHSELNLSSLELGDSALYFCASSVPPVAGGIRNEQFFGPGTRLTVL.

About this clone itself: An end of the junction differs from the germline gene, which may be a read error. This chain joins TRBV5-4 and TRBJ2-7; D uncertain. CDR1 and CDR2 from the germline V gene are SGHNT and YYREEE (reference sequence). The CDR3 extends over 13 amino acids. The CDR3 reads CASRLGGGYEQYF. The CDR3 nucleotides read TGTGCCAGCAGATTGGGTGGCGGCTACGAGCAGTACTTC.

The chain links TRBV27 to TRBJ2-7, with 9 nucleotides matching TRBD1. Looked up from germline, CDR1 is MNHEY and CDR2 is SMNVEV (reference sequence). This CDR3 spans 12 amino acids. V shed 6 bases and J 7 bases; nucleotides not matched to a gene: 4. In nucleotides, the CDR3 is TGTGCCAGCAGGGGACAGGGCCGGGAGCAGTACTTC. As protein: CASRGQGREQYF.

The CDR3: CASTRTGGASTEAFF. Here the CDR3 DNA reads TGTGCCAGCACCCGTACAGGGGGCGCTTCCACTGAAGCTTTCTTT. The chain employs TRBV6-5 and TRBJ1-1; TRBD1 matches at 9 bases. The junction had 10 bases not matched to a gene; V was cut back by 7 bases and J by 4 bases. The V gene's germline CDR1 is MNHEY and CDR2 SVGAGI. CDR3 length: 15 amino acids.

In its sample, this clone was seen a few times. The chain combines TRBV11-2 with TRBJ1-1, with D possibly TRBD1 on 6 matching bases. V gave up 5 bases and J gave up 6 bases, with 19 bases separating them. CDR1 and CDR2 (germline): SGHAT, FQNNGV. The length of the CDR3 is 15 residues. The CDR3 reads CASSGGGGARSEAFF. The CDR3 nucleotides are TGTGCCAGCAGCGGCGGGGGGGGCGCTCGGTCTGAAGCTTTCTTT.

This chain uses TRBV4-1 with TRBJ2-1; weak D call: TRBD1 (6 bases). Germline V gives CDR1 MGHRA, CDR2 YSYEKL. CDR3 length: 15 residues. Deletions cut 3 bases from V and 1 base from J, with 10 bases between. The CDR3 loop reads CASSQRTESYNEQFF. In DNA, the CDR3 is TGCGCCAGCAGCCAGCGGACAGAATCCTACAATGAGCAGTTCTTC.

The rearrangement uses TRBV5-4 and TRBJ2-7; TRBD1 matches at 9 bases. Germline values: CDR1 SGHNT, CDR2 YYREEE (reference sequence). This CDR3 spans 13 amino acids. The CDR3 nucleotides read TGTGCTGCAGCCCGGGACAGGGCACACGAGCAGTACTTC. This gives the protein CAAARDRAHEQYF.

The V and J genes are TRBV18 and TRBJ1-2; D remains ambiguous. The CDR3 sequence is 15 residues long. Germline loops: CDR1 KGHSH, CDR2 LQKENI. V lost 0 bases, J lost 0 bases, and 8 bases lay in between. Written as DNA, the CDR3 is TGTGCCAGCTCACCACCCACAGTGACTAACTATGGCTACACCTTC. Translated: CASSPPTVTNYGYTF.

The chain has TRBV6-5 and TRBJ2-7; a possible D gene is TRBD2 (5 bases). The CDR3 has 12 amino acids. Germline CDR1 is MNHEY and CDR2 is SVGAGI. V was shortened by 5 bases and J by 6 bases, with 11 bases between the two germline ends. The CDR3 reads CASSEGLGEQYF. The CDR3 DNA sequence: TGTGCCAGCAGTGAAGGACTTGGCGAGCAGTACTTC.

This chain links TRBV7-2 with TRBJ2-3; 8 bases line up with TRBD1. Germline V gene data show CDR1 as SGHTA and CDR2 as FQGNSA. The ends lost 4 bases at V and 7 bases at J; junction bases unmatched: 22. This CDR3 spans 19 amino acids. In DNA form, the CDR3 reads TGTGCCAGCAGCTCAGGGCTTTCGACAGGGGCATACGCAGGGCATACGCAGTATTTT. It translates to CASSSGLSTGAYAGHTQYF.

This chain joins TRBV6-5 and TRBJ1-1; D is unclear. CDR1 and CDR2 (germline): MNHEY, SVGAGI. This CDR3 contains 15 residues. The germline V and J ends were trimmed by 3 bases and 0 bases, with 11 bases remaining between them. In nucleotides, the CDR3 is TGTGCCAGCAGTTATCAGTCGTACATGAACACTGAAGCTTTCTTT. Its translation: CASSYQSYMNTEAFF.